This T cell receptor (beta chain) was captured in a study of blood T cell repertoires in COVID-19. At the level of the study: Material from acute and convalescent COVID-19 was sourced from the United States, Italy and Spain. Sources were T cells, B-cell-depleted T cells, or PBMCs; the material itself was cDNA or gDNA.

Authors' analysis steps: Estimation of nucleated cell counts was performed using reference gene primer amplification. Some clones are missing from TCRdb's copy, which holds only in-frame ones; the method was immunoSEQ multiplex PCR. The DNA gave D and trimming, while V, J and clone size come from that table. There are about 200,000 clones in the sample; around 83% occur only once, and approximately 7.4% lies in the top ten. Germline assignment: CDR1 LNHDA and CDR2 SQIVND (reference sequence). Trimming removed 5 bases at V and 4 bases at J, with 9 bases between. This CDR3 region has 13 residues. This TCR was recovered from a woman between 50 and 59 years old with acute or convalescent COVID-19. Sequencing was done on a sample of peripheral blood. The chain uses TRBV19 and TRBJ2-1; maybe TRBD1 (6 bases). CDR3 region: CASSLGAYNEQFF. CDR3 DNA sequence: TGTGCCAGTAGTTTGGGGGCATACAATGAGCAGTTCTTC.